This entry describes one T cell receptor beta chain. The specificity of this receptor is unknown. Per-nucleotide qualities are absent, and no much larger clonotype sits a single base away. Genomic DNA was isolated from the sorted cells so that the TCRbeta CDR3 region could be sequenced. TCRbeta CDR3 regions were sequenced using the immunoSEQ Assay. TCRdb stores this immuneACCESS table with in-frame sequences only. Part of the clones is absent; in the studies checked, under half of the shortfall reflects unresolved V genes, and no reason is known for the rest. The sample data list approximately 58,000 clones, and 75% to 95% of these were observed just once. The ten largest make up roughly 13% of the sample. The trial excluded patients who had a history of autoimmune disease or were on systemic immunosuppression. In every dose cohort, peripheral blood was drawn for TCR sequencing at baseline, cycle 4 day 1, and cycle 7 day 1. The samples were taken from a phase I, first-in-human, multicenter, open-label dose-escalation trial of ivuxolimab. The trial enrolled adults with locally advanced or metastatic head and neck squamous cell, hepatocellular, melanoma or renal cell carcinoma. Before TCR sequencing, CD4+ T cells and CD8+ T cells were sorted from peripheral blood as separate populations.

The cysteine opens and the phenylalanine closes a CDR3 of 15 amino acids. Of the read, only the CDR3 DNA is kept; its 45 bases are in frame from base 1. Per the germline V gene (reference sequence), SEHNR is the CDR1 and FQNEAQ is the CDR2. V lost 5 bases and J lost 2 bases, and the count of bases not matched to a germline gene is 8. The sample comes from a study of OX40 agonist ivuxolimab in advanced cancers. Notes on the research overall: Ivuxolimab was an agonistic, fully human IgG2 monoclonal antibody directed against OX40 (CD134), a costimulatory receptor. Intravenous ivuxolimab was administered to patients every 2 weeks at six dose levels: 0.01, 0.1, 0.3, 1.5, 3 and 10 mg/kg. Among the 50 to 55 dose-escalation patients, 19 had hepatocellular carcinoma, approximately 15 melanoma, 9 renal cell carcinoma and 9 head and neck cancer. The dose-escalation cohort was 80% to 90% male with a mean age of approximately 60 years, ranging from roughly 23 to 85. Prior anti-PD-1, anti-PD-L1 or anti-CTLA-4 therapy was permitted, and checkpoint inhibitors had been received by less than 45% of dose-escalation patients. Partial responses were achieved by three dose-escalation patients, of whom one had hepatocellular carcinoma and two had cutaneous melanoma. The purpose of peripheral TCRbeta sequencing was to test whether ivuxolimab changed TCR sequence diversity and led to clonal T-cell expansion. The paper covers the monotherapy dose-escalation part of the phase I ivuxolimab trial, which included N of about 50 patients. The paper as a whole reports these results and caveats: At doses from 0.1 to 3.0 mg/kg, clonal expansion was seen in both CD4+ and CD8+ blood T cells between baseline and week 6. Low levels of normalized T-cell clonal expansion were also shown by some nonresponding patients. The antigen specificity of the clonally expanded peripheral T cells was not determined. After ivuxolimab, CD8+ T cells had more expanded clones than CD4+ T cells on average. In the 0.1-3.0 mg/kg groups, partial responders had among the lowest normalized peripheral clonal expansion, particularly in CD8+ T cells.

The receptor was isolated from an adult with an advanced solid tumor such as melanoma, head and neck, liver or kidney cancer. The rearranged chain carries TRBV7-9 and TRBJ2-5, and 7 bases in between align with TRBD2. This specimen consisted of CD4+ or CD8+ T cells sorted from blood, obtained in a trial of the OX40 agonist ivuxolimab. The CDR3 amino acid sequence is: CASSQRLAVQETQYF. The nucleotide sequence reads as follows: TGTGCCAGCAGCCAACGGCTAGCGGTACAAGAGACCCAGTACTTC.